The sequence of this T cell receptor (beta chain) was determined in a study of shared clonotypes between healthy human individuals. General study results and limits: Generally, naive subsets (rather than memory subsets) showed larger estimated richness.

Some 32,000 T cell genomes, or roughly 200 ng DNA, went into the sorted-subset replicate PCRs. Authors' data handling: Junction-only sequences produced by ImmunoSEQ had no quality scores, so filtering differed. Only in-frame clones appear in the TCRdb table, and some are missing; sequencing was by immunoSEQ multiplex PCR. The V and J calls and clone size are taken from that table; D and trimming were inferred from the DNA. The repertoire holds 2 million to 2.5 million clones, approximately 93% seen once, with about 0.39% in the top ten. This CDR3 is 17 amino acids long. Germline trimming cut 1 base from V and 0 bases from J; bases unmatched to any gene: 4. The V gene's germline CDR1 is MNHEY and CDR2 SMNVEV (reference sequence). A remark on this clone: The antigen remains unidentified.

The sequence derives from a man younger than 35 in good health. Some clones in this sample may be carry-over from other donors' samples. This chain links TRBV27 with TRBJ1-4, with 8 bases aligning to TRBD1. The sample was naive CD4+ T cells from PBMCs. Subset specified: CD45RA+ positively selected. The chain's CDR3 is CASSLFGQGATNEKLFF. CDR3 sequence (DNA): TGTGCCAGCAGTTTATTCGGACAGGGTGCAACTAATGAAAAACTGTTTTTT.